This T cell receptor beta chain emerged from a study of blood T cell repertoires in COVID-19. The overall study: COVID-19 samples, acute and convalescent, were from the United States, Italy and Spain. T cells, B-cell-depleted T cells, or PBMCs supplied cDNA or gDNA.

CDR1 is SGHTA, CDR2 FQGNSA, per germline. The V segment lost 5 bases and the J segment 4 bases; nucleotides outside the gene matches: 10. There are 16 residues in the CDR3. In the original analysis: Reference gene primer amplification in the assay estimated nucleated cell counts. Clones were read by immunoSEQ multiplex PCR, and TCRdb kept only the in-frame ones, dropping some. V, J and clone size reflect that table, while D and trimming were determined from the DNA. The sample comprises over 55,000 clones, more than 85% of which are singletons, and 7.4% rests with the top ten. The sequence derives from a human donor with active COVID-19. The donor label of this sample is uncertain. The source material was peripheral blood. The genes are TRBV7-2 and TRBJ1-3, with 8 bases aligning to TRBD1. In DNA form, the CDR3 reads TGTGCCAGCAGCACCAGGACAGGGTCGTCCGGAAACACCATATATTTT. It is translated as CASSTRTGSSGNTIYF.